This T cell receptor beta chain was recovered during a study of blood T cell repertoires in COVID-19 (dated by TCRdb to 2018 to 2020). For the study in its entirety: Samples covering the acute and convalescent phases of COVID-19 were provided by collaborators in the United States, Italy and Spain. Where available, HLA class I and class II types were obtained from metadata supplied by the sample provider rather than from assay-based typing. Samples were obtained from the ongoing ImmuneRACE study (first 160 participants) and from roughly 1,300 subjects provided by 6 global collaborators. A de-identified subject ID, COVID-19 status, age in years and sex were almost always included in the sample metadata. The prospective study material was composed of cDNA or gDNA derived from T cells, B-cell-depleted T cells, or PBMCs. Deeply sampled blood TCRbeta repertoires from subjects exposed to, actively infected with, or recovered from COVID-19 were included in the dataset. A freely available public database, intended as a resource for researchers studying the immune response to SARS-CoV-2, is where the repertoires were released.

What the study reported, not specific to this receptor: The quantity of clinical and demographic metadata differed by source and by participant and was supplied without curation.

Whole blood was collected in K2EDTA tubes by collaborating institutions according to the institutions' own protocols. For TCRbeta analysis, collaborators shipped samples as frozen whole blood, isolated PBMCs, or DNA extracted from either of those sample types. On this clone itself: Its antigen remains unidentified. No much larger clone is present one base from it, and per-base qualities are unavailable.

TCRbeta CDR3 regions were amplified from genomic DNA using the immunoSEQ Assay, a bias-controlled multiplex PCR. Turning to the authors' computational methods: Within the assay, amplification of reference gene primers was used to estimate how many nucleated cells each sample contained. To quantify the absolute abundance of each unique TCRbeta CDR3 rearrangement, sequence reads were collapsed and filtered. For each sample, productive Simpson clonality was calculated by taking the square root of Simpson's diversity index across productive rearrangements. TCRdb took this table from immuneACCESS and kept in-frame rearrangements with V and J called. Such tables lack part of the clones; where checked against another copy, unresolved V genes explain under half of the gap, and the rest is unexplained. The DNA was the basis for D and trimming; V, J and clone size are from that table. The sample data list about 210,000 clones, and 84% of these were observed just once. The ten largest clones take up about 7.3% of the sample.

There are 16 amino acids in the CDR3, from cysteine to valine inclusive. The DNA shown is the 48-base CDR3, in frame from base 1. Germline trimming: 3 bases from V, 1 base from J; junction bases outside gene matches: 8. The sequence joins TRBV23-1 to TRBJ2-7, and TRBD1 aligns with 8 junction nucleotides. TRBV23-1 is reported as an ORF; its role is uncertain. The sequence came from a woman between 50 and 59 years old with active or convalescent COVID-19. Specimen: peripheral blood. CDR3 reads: CASSQFLDRASYEQYV. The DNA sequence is TGCGCCAGCAGTCAGTTCCTGGACAGGGCTTCCTACGAGCAGTACGTC.